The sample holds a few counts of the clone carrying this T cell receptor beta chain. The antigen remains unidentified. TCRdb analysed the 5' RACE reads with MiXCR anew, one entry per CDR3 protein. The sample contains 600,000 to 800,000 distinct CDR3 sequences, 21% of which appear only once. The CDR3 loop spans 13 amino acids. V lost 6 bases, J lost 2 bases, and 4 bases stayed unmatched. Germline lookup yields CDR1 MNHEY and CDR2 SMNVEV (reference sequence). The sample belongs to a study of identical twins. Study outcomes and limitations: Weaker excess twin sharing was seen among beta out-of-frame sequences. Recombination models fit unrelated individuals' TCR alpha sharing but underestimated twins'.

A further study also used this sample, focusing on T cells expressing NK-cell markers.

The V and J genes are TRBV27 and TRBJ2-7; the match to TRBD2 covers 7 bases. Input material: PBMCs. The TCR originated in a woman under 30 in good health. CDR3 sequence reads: CASRSGLTYEQYF. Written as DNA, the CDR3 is TGTGCCAGCAGGTCGGGACTAACCTACGAGCAGTACTTC.